This T cell receptor beta chain is from a study of yellow fever vaccine responses in identical twins (dated by TCRdb to the late 2010s). The study in broad terms: In the study, vaccine-responding T cell clones were precisely tracked in identical twins.

In the case of this clonotype: Its antigen target is currently unknown. No much larger clone is present one base from it, and per-base qualities are unavailable.

CDR1 and CDR2, looked up from the germline V gene (reference sequence), are DFQATT and SNEGSKA. Taken from cysteine to phenylalanine, the CDR3 has 13 residues. Here the CDR3 DNA is all that survives: 39 bases in frame from base 1. The germline ends are 12 bases apart after V is trimmed by 0 bases and J by 6 bases. Beyond this particular receptor, the publication reports: According to the authors, the vaccine-induced T cell response in identical twins seemed to be partly convergent and partly specific to each individual.

Library preparation employed RT-PCR. For sequencing, an Illumina HiSeq 2500 was employed. TCRdb's own reprocessing of the public reads used fastp at Q25 and MiXCR and kept productive beta chains. For every CDR3 protein sequence, its rows merge into one entry that carries the most common genes and DNA. The sample records several thousand distinct CDR3 sequences, about two thirds of which are singletons. Of the sample, approximately 1.8% falls within the top ten clones. The chain is assembled from TRBV20-1 and TRBJ2-7; the D segment could be TRBD2, given 5 matching bases. The sample consisted of T cells from blood (PBMCs), unsorted or a sorted subset (not recorded which), taken before or after yellow fever vaccination (not recorded which). The receptor's source is a woman between 18 and 29 years old who received the yellow fever vaccine. Donor details come from another sample of the same person, matched by shared clones. The CDR3 here reads CSARDRPSIEQYF. The DNA sequence is as follows: TGCAGTGCTAGAGATCGGCCTAGCATCGAGCAGTACTTC.